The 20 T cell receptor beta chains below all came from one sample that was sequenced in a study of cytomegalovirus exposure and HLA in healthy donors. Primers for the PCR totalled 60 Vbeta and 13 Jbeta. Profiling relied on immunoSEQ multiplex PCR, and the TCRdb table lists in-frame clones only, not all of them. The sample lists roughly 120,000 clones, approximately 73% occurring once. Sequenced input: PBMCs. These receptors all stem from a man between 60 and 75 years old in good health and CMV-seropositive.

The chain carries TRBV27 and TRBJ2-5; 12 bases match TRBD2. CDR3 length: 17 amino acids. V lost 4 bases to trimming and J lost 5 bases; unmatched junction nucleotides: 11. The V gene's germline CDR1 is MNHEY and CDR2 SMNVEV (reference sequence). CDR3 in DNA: TGTGCCAGCAGTTCAATAACCCCTAGCGGGGGGGCGGAGACCCAGTACTTC. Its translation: CASSSITPSGGAETQYF.

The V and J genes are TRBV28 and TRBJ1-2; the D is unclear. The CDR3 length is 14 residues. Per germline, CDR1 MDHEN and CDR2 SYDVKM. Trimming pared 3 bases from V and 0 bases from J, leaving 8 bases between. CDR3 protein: CASSLPGSNYGYTF. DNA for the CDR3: TGTGCCAGCAGTTTGCCAGGCTCTAACTATGGCTACACCTTC.

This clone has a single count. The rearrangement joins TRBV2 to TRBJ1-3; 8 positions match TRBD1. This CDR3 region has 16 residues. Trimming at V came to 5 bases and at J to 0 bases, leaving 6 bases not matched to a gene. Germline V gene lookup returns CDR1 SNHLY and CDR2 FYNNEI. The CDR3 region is CASSQITGGSGNTIYF. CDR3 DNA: TGTGCCAGCAGTCAAATAACAGGGGGCTCTGGAAACACCATATATTTT. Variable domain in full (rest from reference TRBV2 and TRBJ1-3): EPEVTQTPSHQVTQMGQEVILRCVPISNHLYFYWYRQILGQKVEFLVSFYNNEISEKSEIFDDQFSVERPDGSNFTLKIRSTKLEDSAMYFCASSQITGGSGNTIYFGEGSWLTVV.

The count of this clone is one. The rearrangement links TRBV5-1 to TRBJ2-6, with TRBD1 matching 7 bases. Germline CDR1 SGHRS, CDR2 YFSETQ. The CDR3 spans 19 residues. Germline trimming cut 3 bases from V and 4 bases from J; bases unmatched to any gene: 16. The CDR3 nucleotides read TGCGCCAGCAGCTCCGGACAGGACTCTCCCTGGGCCGGGGCCAACGTCCTGACTTTC. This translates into CASSSGQDSPWAGANVLTF.

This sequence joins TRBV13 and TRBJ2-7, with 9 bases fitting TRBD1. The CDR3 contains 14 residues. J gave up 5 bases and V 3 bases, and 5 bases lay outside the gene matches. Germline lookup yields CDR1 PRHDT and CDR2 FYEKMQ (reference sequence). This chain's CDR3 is CASSFNTGGHEQYF. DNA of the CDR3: TGTGCCAGCAGCTTCAATACAGGGGGCCACGAGCAGTACTTC. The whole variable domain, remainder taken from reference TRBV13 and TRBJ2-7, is AAGVIQSPRHLIKEKRETATLKCYPIPRHDTVYWYQQGPGQDPQFLISFYEKMQSDKGSIPDRFSAQQFSDYHSELNMSSLELGDSALYFCASSFNTGGHEQYFGPGTRLTVT.

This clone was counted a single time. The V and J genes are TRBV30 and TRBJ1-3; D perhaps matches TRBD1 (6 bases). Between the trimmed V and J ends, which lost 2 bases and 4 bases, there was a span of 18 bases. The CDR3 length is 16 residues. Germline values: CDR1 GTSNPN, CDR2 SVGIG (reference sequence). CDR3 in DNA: TGTGCCTGGAGTCTTGCCGGGGGGCTCGGAGGAAACACCATATATTTT. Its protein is CAWSLAGGLGGNTIYF.

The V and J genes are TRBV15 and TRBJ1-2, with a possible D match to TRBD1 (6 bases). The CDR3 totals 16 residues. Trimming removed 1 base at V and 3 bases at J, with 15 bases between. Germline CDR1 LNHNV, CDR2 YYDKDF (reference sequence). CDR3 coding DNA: TGTGCCACCAGCAGAGGGAGTAGGGCAGGGGACTATGGCTACACCTTC. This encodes CATSRGSRAGDYGYTF.

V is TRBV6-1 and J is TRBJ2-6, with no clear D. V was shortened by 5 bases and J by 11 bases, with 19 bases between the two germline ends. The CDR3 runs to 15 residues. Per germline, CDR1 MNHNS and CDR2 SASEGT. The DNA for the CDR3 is TGTGCCAGCAGTATAAGGAGTCAAGCCGGTCACGTCCTGACTTTC. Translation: CASSIRSQAGHVLTF.

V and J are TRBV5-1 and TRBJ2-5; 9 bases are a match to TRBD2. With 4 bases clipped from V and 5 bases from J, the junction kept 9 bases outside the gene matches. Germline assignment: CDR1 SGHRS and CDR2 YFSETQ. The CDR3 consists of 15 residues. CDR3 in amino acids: CASSISGGLSETQYF. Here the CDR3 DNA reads TGCGCCAGCAGCATTAGCGGGGGTCTCTCGGAGACCCAGTACTTC.

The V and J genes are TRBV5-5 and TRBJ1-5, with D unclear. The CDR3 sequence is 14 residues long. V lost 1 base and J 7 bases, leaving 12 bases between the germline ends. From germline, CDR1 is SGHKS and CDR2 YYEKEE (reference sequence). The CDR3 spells CASSLFSPGQPQHF. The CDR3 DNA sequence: TGTGCCAGCAGCTTGTTTTCACCCGGGCAGCCCCAGCATTTT.

CDR3 loop: CASSLGRSTEETQYF. As DNA, the CDR3 is TGTGCCAGCTCACTGGGTAGGAGTACGGAAGAGACCCAGTACTTC. The chain uses TRBV18 and TRBJ2-5; the D is unclear. CDR1 is KGHSH and CDR2 is LQKENI in the germline V gene. Trimming removed 4 bases at V and 3 bases at J, with 15 bases between. The CDR3 totals 15 residues.

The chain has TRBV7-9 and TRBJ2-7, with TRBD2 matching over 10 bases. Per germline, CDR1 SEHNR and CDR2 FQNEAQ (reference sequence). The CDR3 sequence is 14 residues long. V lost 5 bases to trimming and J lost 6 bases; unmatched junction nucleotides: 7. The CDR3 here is CASSPSGGAGEQYF. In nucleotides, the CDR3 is TGTGCCAGCAGCCCCAGCGGGGGGGCGGGCGAGCAGTACTTC.

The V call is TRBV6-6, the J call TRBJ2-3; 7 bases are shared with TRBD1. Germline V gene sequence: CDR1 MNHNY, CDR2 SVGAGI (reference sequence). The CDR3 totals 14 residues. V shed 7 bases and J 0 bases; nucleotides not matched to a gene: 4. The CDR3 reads CASTSDRSTDTQYF. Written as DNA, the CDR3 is TGTGCCAGCACCTCGGACAGGAGCACAGATACGCAGTATTTT.

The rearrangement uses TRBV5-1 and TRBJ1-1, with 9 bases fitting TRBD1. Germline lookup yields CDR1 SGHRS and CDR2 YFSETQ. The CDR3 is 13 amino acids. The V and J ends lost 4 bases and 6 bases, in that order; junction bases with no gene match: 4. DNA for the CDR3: TGCGCCAGCAGCAAGGACAGGGGCGCTGAAGCTTTCTTT. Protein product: CASSKDRGAEAFF.

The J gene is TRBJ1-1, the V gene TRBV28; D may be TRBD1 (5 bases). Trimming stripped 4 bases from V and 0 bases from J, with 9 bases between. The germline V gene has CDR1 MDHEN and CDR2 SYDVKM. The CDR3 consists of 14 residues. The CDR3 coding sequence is TGTGCCAGCAGTTCAAAGGGGTTGAACACTGAAGCTTTCTTT. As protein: CASSSKGLNTEAFF.

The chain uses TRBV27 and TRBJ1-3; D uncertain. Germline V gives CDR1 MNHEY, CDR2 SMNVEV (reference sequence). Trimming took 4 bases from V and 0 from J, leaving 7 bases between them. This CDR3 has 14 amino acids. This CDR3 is CASSSGRSGNTIYF. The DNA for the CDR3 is TGTGCCAGCAGTTCAGGCCGCTCTGGAAACACCATATATTTT.

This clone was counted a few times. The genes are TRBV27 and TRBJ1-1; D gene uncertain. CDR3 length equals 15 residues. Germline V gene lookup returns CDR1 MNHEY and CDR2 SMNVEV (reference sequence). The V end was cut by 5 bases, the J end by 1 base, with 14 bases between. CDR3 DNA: TGTGCCAGCAGTGCCCCAAGGTCAGGGAACACTGAAGCTTTCTTT. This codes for CASSAPRSGNTEAFF.

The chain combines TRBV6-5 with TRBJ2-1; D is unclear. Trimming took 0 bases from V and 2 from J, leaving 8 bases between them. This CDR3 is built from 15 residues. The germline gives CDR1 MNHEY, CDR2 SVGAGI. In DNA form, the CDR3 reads TGTGCCAGCAGTTACTCGACTCTAGCCTACAATGAGCAGTTCTTC. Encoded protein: CASSYSTLAYNEQFF.

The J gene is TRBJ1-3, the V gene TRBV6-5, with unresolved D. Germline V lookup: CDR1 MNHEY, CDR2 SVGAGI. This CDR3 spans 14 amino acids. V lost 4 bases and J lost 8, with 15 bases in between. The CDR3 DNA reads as TGTGCCAGCAGTTTGTCGAGAGGAGTGGACACCATATATTTT. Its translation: CASSLSRGVDTIYF.

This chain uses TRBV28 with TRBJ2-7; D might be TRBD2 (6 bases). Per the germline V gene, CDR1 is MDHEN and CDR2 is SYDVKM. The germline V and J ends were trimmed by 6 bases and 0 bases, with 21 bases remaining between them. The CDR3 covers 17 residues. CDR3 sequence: CASSTISGTGSSYEQYF. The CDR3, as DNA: TGTGCCAGCAGCACAATCTCAGGGACCGGGAGCTCCTACGAGCAGTACTTC.